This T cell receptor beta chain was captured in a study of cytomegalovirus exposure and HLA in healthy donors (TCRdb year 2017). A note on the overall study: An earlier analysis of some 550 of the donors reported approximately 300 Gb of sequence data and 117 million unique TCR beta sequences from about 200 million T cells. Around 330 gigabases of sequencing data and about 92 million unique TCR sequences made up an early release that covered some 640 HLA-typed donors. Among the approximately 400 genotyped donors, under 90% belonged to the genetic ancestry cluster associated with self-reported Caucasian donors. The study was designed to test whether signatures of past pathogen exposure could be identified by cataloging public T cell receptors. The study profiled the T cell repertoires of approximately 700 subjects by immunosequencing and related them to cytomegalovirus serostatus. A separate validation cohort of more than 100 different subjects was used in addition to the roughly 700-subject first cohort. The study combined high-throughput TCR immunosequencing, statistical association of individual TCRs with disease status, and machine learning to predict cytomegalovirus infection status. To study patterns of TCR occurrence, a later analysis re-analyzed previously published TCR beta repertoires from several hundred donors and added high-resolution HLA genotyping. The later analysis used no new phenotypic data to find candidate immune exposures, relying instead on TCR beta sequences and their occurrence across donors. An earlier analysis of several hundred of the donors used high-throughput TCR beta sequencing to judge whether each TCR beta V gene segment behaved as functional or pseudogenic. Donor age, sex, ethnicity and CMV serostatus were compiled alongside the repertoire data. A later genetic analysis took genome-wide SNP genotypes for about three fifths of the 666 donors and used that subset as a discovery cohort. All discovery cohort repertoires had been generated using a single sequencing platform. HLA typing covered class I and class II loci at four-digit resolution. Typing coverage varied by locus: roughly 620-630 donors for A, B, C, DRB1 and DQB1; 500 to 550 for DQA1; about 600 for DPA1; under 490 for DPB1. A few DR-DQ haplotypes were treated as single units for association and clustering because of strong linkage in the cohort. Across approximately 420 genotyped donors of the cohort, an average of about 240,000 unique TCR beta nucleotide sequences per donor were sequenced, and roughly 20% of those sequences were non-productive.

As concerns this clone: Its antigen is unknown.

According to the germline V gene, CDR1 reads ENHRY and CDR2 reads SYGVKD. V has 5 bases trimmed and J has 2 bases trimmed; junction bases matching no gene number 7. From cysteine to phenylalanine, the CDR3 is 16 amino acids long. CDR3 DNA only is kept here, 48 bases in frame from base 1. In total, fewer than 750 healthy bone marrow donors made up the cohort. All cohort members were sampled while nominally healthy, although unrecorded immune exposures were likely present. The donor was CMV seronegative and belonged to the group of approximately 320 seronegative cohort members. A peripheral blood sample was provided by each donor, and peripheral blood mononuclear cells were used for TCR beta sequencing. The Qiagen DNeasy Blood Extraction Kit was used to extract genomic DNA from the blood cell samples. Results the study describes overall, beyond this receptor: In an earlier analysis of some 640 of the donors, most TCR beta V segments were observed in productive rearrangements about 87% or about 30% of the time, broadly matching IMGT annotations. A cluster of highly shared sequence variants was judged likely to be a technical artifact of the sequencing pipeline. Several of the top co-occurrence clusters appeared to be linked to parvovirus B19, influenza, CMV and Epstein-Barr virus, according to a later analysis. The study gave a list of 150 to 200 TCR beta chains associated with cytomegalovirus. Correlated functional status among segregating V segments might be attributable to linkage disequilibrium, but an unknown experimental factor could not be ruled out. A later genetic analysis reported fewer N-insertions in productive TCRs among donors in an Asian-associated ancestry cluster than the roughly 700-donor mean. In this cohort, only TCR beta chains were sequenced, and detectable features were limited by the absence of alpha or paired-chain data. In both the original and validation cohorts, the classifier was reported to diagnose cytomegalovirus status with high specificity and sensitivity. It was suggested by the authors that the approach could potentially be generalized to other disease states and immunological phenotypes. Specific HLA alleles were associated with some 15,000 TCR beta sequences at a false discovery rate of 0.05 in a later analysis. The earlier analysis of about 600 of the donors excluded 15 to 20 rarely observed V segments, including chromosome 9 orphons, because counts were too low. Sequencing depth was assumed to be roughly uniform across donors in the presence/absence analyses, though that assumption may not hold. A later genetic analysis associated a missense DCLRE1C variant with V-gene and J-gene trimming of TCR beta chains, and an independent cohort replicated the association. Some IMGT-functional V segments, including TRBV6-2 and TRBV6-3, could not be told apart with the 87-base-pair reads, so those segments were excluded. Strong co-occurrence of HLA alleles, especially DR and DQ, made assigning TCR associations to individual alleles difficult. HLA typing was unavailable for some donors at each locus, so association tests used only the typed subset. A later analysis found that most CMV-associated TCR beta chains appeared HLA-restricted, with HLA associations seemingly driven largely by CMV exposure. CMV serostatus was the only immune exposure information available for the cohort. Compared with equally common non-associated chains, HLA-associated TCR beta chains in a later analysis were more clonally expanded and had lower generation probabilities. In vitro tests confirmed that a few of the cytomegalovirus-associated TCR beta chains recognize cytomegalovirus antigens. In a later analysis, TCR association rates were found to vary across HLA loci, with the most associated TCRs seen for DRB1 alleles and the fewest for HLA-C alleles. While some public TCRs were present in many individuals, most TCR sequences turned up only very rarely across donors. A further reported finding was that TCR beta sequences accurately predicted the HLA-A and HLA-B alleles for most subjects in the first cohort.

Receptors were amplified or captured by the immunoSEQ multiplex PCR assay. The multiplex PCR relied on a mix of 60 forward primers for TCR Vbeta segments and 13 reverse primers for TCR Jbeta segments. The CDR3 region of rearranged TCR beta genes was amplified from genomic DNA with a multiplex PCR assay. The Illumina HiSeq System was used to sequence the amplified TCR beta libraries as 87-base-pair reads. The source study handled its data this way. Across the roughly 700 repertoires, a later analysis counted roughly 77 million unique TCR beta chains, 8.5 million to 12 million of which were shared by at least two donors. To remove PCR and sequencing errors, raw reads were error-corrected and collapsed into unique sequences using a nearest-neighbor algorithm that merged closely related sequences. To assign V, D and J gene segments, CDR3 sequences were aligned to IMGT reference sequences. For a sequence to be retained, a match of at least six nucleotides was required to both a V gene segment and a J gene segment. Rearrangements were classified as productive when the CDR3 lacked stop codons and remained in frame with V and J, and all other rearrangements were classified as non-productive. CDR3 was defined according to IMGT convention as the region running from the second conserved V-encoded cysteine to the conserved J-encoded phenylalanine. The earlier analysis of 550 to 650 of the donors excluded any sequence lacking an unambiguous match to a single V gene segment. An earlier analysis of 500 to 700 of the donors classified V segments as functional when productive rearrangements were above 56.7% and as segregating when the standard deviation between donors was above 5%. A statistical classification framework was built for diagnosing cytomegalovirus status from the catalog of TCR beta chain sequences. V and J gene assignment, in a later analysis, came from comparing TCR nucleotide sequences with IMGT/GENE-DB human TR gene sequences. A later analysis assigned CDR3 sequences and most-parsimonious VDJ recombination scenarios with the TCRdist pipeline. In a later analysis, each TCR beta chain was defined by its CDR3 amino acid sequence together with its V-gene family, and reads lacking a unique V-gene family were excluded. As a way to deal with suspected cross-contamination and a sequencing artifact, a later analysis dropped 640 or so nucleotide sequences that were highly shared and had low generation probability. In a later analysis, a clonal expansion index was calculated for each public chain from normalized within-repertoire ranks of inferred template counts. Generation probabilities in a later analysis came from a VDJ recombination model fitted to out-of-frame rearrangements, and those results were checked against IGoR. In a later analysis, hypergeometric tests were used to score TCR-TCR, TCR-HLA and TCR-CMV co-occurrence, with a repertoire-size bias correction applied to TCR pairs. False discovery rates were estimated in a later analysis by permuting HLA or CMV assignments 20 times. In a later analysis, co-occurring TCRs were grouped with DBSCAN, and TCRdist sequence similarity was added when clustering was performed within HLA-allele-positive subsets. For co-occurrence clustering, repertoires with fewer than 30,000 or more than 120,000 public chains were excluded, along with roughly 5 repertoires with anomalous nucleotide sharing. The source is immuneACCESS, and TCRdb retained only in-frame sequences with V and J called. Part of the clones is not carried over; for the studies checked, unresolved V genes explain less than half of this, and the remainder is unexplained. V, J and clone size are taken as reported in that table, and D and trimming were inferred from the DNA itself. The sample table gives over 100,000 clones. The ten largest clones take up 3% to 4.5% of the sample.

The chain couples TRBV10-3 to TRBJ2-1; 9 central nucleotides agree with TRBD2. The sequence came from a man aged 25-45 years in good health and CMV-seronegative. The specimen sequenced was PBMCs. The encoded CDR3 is CAISSSGAAAYNEQFF. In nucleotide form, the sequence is TGTGCCATCAGTTCTAGCGGGGCTGCCGCCTACAATGAGCAGTTCTTC.